The clone carrying this T cell receptor beta chain was counted once. Its antigen is not identified. The study ran its PCR with 60 Vbeta and 13 Jbeta primers. Source study methods: Later work found 80 million or so unique TCR beta chains, with approximately 12 million shared. Sequencing used immunoSEQ multiplex PCR; TCRdb keeps in-frame clones, though not all of them. V, J and clone size reflect that table, while D and trimming were determined from the DNA. The table has about 210,000 clones, 75% to 80% seen once. The data derive from a study of cytomegalovirus exposure and HLA in healthy donors. Study context: Counted in an early data release were tens of millions of unique TCRs from HLA-typed donors. Study-level points and caveats: In a later analysis, TCR beta V- and J-gene trimming showed a link to a missense DCLRE1C variant. Later on, an analysis tied 15,000 to 20,000 TCR beta sequences to HLA alleles at 0.05 false discovery rate.

This CDR3 is 14 amino acids long. V dropped 5 bases and J dropped 8; count of bases not matched to a gene: 8. Germline assignment: CDR1 MDHEN and CDR2 SYDVKM. The rearrangement uses TRBV28 and TRBJ1-2; 10 bases are shared with TRBD1. The TCR was taken from a male donor in good health and CMV-seronegative. Sequenced sample: PBMCs. The CDR3 coding sequence is TGTGCCAGCAGTCCGGGGACAGGGGTTACGGGCTACACCTTC. It specifies CASSPGTGVTGYTF.